This record concerns one T cell receptor (beta chain) sequence. Assay used: immunoSEQ multiplex PCR; TCRdb lists only in-frame clones, some missing. The sample records under 250,000 clones, 90% being singletons. These data belong to a study of blood T cell repertoires in COVID-19. Germline V gives CDR1 SGHRS, CDR2 YFSETQ. V lost 4 bases and J lost 6; bases outside the gene matches: 3. The CDR3 sequence is 13 residues long. The sequence was collected from a man aged 25 to 40 with COVID-19, enrolled during active disease. The genes are TRBV5-1 and TRBJ2-1, with 8 bases identical to TRBD2. Sequenced sample: peripheral blood. CDR3 sequence reads: CASSLTSANEQFF. CDR3 sequence (DNA): TGCGCCAGCAGCCTGACTAGCGCCAATGAGCAGTTCTTC.